A selection of T cell receptor beta chains follows, all from one sample in a study of shared clonotypes between healthy human individuals. Sequencing was performed with immunoSEQ multiplex PCR; in TCRdb, only in-frame clones are kept and a portion is missing. The data hold 950,000 to 1,200,000 clones, with about 72% observed a single time. Material for sequencing was memory CD4+ T cells from PBMCs. The source of these receptors is a man younger than 35 in good health. Some clones in this sample may be carry-over from other donors' samples. The CDR3 runs from the conserved cysteine through the conserved F or W. A D gene is named only where the DNA matches it firmly. Clone size is stated in some rows and not others, as once, few, many or a class when expanded.

few,TRBV28,TRBD1,TRBJ2-2,CASSGDRGRTGELFF,TGTGCCAGCAGCGGGGACAGGGGGCGTACCGGGGAGCTGTTTTTT
.,TRBV5-1,TRBD2,TRBJ2-4,CASSVEGLAGVDIQYF,TGCGCCAGCAGCGTAGAGGGACTAGCGGGAGTGGACATTCAGTACTTC
.,TRBV4-1,.,TRBJ2-4,CASSQGGTTKNIQYF,TGCGCCAGCAGCCAAGGGGGGACGACCAAAAACATTCAGTACTTC
once,TRBV10-2,.,TRBJ1-5,CASSETYPNGGHQPQHF,TGCGCCAGCAGTGAGACCTATCCGAATGGCGGCCATCAGCCCCAGCATTTT
once,TRBV28,.,TRBJ1-3,CASRDSKGNTIYF,TGTGCCAGCAGGGATTCCAAGGGGAACACCATATATTTT
few,TRBV5-1,.,TRBJ2-7,CASSFSRDTAEQYF,TGCGCCAGCAGCTTTTCCAGGGACACAGCCGAGCAGTACTTC
.,TRBV9,.,TRBJ1-5,CASSVVGGDQPQHF,TGTGCCAGCAGCGTAGTGGGCGGGGATCAGCCCCAGCATTTT
.,TRBV27,TRBD1,TRBJ1-1,CASRSLFRGQFSEAFF,TGTGCCAGCAGATCTCTATTCAGGGGGCAGTTTTCTGAAGCTTTCTTT
.,TRBV7-2,TRBD1,TRBJ2-1,CASSPHPGTGGSEQFF,TGTGCCAGCAGCCCTCACCCCGGGACAGGGGGCAGTGAGCAGTTCTTC
.,TRBV28,.,TRBJ2-2,CASSYRIRGTGELFF,TGTGCCAGCAGTTACCGAATTAGAGGCACCGGGGAGCTGTTTTTT
.,TRBV29-1,TRBD1,TRBJ2-1,CSAPSDRPYNEQFF,TGCAGCGCTCCATCGGACAGGCCGTACAATGAGCAGTTCTTC
once,TRBV5-1,.,TRBJ2-3,CASSLQGWSTDTQYF,TGCGCCAGCAGCTTGCAGGGATGGAGCACAGATACGCAGTATTTT
.,TRBV6-5,.,TRBJ2-5,CASTSPGRETQYF,TGTGCCAGCACCTCCCCGGGTCGTGAGACCCAGTACTTC
.,TRBV18,.,TRBJ1-5,CASSAGVSNQPQHF,TGTGCCAGCTCTGCAGGGGTTAGCAATCAGCCCCAGCATTTT
few,TRBV30,TRBD1,TRBJ1-1,CAWGVKTGTNTEAFF,TGTGCCTGGGGGGTGAAGACAGGGACGAACACTGAAGCTTTCTTT